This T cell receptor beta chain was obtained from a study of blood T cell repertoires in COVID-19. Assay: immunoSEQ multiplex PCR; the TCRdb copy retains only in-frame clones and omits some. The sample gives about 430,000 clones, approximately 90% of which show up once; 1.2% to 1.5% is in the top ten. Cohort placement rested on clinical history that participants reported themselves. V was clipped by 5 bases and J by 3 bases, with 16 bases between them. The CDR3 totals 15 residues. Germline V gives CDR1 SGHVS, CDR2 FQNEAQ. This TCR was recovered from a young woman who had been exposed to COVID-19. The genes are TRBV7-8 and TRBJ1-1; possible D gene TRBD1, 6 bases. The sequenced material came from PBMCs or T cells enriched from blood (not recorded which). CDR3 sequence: CASSPPGGRYTEAFF. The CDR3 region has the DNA TGTGCCAGCAGCCCCCCGGGGGGGCGATACACTGAAGCTTTCTTT.